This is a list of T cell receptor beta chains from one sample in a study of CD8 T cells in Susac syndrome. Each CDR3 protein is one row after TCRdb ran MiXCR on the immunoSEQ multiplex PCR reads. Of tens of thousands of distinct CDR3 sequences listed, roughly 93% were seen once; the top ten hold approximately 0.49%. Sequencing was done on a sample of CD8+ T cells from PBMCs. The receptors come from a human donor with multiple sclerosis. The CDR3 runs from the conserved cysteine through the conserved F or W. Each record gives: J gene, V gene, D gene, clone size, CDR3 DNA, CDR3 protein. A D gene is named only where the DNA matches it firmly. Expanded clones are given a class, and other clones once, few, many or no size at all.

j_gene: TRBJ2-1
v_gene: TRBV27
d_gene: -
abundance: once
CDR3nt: TGTGCCAGCAGTTGGGACGTCCGCTCCTACAATGAGCAGTTCTTC
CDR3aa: CASSWDVRSYNEQFF

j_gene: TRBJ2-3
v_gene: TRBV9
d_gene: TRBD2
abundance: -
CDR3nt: TGTGCCAGCAGCGTAGGTAGAGCGGGGGGGGGCACAGATACGCAGTATTTT
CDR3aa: CASSVGRAGGGTDTQYF

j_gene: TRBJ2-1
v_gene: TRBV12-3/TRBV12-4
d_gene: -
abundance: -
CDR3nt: TGTGCCAGCAAAAGGGAGAACAATGAGCAGTTCTTC
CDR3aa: CASKRENNEQFF

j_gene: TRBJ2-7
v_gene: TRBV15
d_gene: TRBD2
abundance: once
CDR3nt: TGTGCCACCAGCAGAGCCGGGACTAGCGGGGGCCACGCCGCGGGGGAGCAGTACTTC
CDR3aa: CATSRAGTSGGHAAGEQYF

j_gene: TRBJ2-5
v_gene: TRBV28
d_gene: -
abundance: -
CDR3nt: TGTGCCAGCAGTCCCGGGGAGGTTTTGGCCCAGTACTTC
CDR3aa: CASSPGEVLAQYF

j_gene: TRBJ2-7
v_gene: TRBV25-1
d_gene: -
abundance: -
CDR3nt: TGTGCCAGCAGTGATTACGAGCAGTACTTC
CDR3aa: CASSDYEQYF

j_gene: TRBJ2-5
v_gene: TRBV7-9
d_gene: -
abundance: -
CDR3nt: TGTGCCAGCAGCTCCCCCGGGGTCCAAGAGACCCAGTACTTC
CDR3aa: CASSSPGVQETQYF

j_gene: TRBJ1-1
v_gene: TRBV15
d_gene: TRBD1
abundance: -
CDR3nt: TGTGCCACCAGCAGGGACAGGGGATTGAACACTGAAGCTTTCTTT
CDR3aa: CATSRDRGLNTEAFF

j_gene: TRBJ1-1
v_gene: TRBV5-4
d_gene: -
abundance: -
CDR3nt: TGTGCCAGCAGCTATCCCCCCGTGAACACTGAAGCTTTCTTT
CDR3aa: CASSYPPVNTEAFF

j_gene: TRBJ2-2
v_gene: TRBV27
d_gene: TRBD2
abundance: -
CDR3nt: TGTGCCAGCAGGGGACTAGCGGGGTCCGGGGAGCTGTTTTTT
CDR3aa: CASRGLAGSGELFF

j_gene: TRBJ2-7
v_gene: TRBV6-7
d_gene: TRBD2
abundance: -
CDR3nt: TGTGCCAGCATCTTACAATACACCACTAGCGGGCCGACCTACGAGCAGTACTTC
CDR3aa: CASILQYTTSGPTYEQYF

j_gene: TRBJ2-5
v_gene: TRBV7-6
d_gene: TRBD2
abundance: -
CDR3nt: TGTGCCAGCAGCTTGTGGCTAGCGGAAGAGACCCAGTACTTC
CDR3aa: CASSLWLAEETQYF

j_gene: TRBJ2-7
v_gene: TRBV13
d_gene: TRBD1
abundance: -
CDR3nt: TGTGCCAGCAGCGAGGGGACAGACCACGGGCAGTACTTC
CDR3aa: CASSEGTDHGQYF

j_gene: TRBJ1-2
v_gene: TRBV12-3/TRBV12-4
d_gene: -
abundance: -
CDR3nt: TGTGCCAGCAGTTCGTCCTATGGCTACACCTTC
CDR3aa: CASSSSYGYTF

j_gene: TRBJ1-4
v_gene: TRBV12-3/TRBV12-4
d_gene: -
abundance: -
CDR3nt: TGTGCCAGCAGTCCCTACGGGCCTTCGTATGAAAAACTGTTTTTT
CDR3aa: CASSPYGPSYEKLFF

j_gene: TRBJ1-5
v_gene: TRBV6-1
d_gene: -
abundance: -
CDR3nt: TGTGCCAGCACGAAGGACAGCGACCCCCATCAGCCCCAGCATTTT
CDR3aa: CASTKDSDPHQPQHF

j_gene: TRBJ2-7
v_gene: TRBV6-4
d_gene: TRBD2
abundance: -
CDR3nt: TGTGCCAGCAGTGCGGCTAGCGGGGGCTCCTACGAGCAGTACTTC
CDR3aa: CASSAASGGSYEQYF

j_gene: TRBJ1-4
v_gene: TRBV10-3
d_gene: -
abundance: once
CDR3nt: TGTGCCATCAGTGAGTCGGGGGGTTCTTCTGAAAAACTGTTTTTT
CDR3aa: CAISESGGSSEKLFF

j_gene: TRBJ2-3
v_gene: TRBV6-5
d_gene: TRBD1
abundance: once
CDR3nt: TGTGCCAGCAGTGACAGGGGGCAGCTCACAGATACGCAGTATTTT
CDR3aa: CASSDRGQLTDTQYF

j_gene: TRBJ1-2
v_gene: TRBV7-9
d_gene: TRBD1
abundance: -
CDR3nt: TGTGCCAGCAGCTTAGGGACAGGGGGGAACTATGGCTACACCTTC
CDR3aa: CASSLGTGGNYGYTF

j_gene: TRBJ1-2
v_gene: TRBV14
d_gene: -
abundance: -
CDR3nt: TGTGCCAGCAGCCTGGCAGTCGGGTATGGCTACACCTTC
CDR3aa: CASSLAVGYGYTF

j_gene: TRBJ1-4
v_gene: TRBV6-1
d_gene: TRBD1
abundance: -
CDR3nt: TGTGCCAGCAGTGAATTTTCGGGACAGGGATTCGAAAAACTGTTTTTT
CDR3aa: CASSEFSGQGFEKLFF

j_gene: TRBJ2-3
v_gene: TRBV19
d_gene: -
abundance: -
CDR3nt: TGTGCCAGTAGTAGCTGGACAACTCCTAGCACAGATACGCAGTATTTT
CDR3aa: CASSSWTTPSTDTQYF

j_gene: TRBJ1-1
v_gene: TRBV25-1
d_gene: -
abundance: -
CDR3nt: TGTGCCAGCAGTGAGCCAGGGGAGCGGGGCACTGAAGCTTTCTTT
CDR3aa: CASSEPGERGTEAFF

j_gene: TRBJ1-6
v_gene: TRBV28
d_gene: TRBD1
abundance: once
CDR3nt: TGTGCCAGCAGTTTCGATCCGGGACAGGATAATTCACCCCTCCACTTT
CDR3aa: CASSFDPGQDNSPLHF

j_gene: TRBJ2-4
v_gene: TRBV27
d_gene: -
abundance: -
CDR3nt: TGTGCCAGCAGTTTAGGCAGGGGCTCCATTCAGTACTTC
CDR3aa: CASSLGRGSIQYF

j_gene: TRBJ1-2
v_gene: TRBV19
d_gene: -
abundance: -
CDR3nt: TGTGCCAGTAGTATTATCCCAGGCCAAGCTAACTATGGCTACACCTTC
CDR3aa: CASSIIPGQANYGYTF

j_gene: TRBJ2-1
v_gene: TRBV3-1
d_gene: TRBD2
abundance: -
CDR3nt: TGTGCCAGCAGCCAGGCAGGGACTAGCTCCTACAATGAGCAGTTCTTC
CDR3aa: CASSQAGTSSYNEQFF

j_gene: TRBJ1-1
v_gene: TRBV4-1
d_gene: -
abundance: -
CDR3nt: TGCGCCAGCAGCCCACGGCGGGAGGGGAGGACTGAAGCTTTCTTT
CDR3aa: CASSPRREGRTEAFF

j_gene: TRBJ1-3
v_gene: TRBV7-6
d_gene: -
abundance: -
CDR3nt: TGTGCCAGCAGCTTAGCGGTTACGTCCTCTGGAAACACCATATATTTT
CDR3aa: CASSLAVTSSGNTIYF

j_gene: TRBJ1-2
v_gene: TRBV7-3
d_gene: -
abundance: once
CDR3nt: TGTGCCAGCAGCTTAGGAGGGACGGGCTATGGCTACACCTTC
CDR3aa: CASSLGGTGYGYTF

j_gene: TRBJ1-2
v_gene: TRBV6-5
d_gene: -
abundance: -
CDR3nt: TGTGCCAGCAGTGTCCGGGAGACTAACTATGGCTACACCTTC
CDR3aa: CASSVRETNYGYTF

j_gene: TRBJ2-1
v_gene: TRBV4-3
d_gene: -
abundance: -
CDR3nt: TGCGCCAGCAGCCAAGAGGGGGGTTTGAGGGAAGGGCGACATGAGCAGTTCTTC
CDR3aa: CASSQEGGLREGRHEQFF

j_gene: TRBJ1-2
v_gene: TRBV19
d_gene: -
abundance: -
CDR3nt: TGTGCCACCCCCTACACGGAACTCTATGGCTACACCTTC
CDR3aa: CATPYTELYGYTF

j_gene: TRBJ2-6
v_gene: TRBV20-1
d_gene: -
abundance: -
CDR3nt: TGCAGTGCTAGAGATTTCCAGCAACCTGGGGCCAACGTCCTGACTTTC
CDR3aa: CSARDFQQPGANVLTF

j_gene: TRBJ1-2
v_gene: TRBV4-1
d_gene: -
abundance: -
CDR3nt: TGCGCCAGCAGCCAAAATACGGGGTATGGCTACACCTTC
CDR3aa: CASSQNTGYGYTF

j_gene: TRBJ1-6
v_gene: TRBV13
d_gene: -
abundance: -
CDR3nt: TGTGCCAGCAGCGCTAGGTCCCCGGGACTTCAATCCCTCCACTTT
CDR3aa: CASSARSPGLQSLHF

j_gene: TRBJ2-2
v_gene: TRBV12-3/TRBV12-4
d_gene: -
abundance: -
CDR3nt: TGTGCCAGCAGTCCACGCGACAGGTCGGAGACCGGGGAGCTGTTTTTT
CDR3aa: CASSPRDRSETGELFF

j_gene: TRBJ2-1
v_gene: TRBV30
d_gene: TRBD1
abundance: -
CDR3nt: TGTGCCTGGAGTCCCGGGACAGGGAATGAGCAGTTCTTC
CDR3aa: CAWSPGTGNEQFF

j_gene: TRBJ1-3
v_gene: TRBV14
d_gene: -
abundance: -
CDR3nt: TGTGCCAGCAGCCAAGGGCAGGCCGCGTTCTCTGGAAACACCATATATTTT
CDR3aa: CASSQGQAAFSGNTIYF

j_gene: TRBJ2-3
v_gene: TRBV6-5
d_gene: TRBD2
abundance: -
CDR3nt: TGTGCCAGCAGTTACTCGATTGCTAGCGGGGGCCCTTGGGCTAGCACAGATACGCAGTATTTT
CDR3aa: CASSYSIASGGPWASTDTQYF

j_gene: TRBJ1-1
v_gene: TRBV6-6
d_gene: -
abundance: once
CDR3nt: TGTGCCAGCAGTCTCTACTTAGGGGGGGACACTGAAGCTTTCTTT
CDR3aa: CASSLYLGGDTEAFF

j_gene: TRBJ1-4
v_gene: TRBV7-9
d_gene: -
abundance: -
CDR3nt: TGTGCCAGCAGCCCCGCGGAGTCCACGTTCCCAACTAATGAAAAACTGTTTTTT
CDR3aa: CASSPAESTFPTNEKLFF

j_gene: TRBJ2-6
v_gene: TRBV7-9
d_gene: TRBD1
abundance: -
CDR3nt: TGTGCCAGCAGCCTCCGGGACAGGGGTTTCGACGTCCTGACTTTC
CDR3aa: CASSLRDRGFDVLTF

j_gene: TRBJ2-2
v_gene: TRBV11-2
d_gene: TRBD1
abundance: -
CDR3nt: TGTGCCAGCAGCATGACTCAACAGGGGGCCGCCGGGGAGCTGTTTTTT
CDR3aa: CASSMTQQGAAGELFF

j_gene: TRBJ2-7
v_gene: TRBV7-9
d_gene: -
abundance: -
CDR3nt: TGTGCCAGCAGCCCCCCTCAACACGAGCAGTACTTC
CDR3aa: CASSPPQHEQYF

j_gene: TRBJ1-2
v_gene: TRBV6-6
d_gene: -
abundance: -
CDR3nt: TGTGCCAGCATAAACAGGGAAGACGGCTACACCTTC
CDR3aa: CASINREDGYTF

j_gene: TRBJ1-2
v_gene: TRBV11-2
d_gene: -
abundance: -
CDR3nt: TGTGCCAGCAGCCCATGGTCGGGGTTGGTCTATGGCTACACCTTC
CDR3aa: CASSPWSGLVYGYTF